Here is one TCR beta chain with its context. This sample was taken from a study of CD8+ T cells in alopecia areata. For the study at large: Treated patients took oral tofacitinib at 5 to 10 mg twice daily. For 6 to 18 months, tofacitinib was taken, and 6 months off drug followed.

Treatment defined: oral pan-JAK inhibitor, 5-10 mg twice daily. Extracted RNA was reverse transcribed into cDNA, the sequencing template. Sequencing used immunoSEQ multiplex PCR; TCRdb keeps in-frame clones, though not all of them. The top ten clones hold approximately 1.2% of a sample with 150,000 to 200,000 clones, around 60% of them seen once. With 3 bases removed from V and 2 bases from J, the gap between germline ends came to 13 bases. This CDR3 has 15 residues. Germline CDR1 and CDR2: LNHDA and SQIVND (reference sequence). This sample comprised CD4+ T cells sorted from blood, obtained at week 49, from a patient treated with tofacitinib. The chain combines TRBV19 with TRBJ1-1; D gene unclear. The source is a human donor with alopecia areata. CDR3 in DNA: TGTGCCAGTAGTATCCGACGGGGAACAAACACTGAAGCTTTCTTT. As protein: CASSIRRGTNTEAFF.